This T cell receptor (beta chain) was obtained from a study of T cell repertoires in cytomegalovirus infection. Study summary: Well-studied HLA-B-restricted epitopes and recently identified HLA-C-restricted epitopes of CMV were both used in the study.

Details on this clonotype: Antigen unknown.

From the reads, TCRdb called clonotypes with MiXCR, one entry per CDR3 protein. This table has about a million distinct CDR3 sequences, less than 35% appearing once. The CDR3 consists of 17 residues. Germline V gene data show CDR1 as MNHEY and CDR2 as SVGAGI. Trimming removed 6 bases from V and 4 bases from J, with 24 bases in between. Specimen: cultured CD8+ T cells from PBMCs, collected from culture after CMV antigen stimulation. The V and J genes are TRBV6-5 and TRBJ1-2, with D hard to call. This receptor was identified in a human donor in good health (CMV status not recorded). Some clones in this sample may be carry-over from other donors' samples. This CDR3 is CASSPEVWAVGPYGYTF. In nucleotides, the CDR3 is TGTGCCAGCAGCCCCGAGGTGTGGGCGGTCGGACCCTATGGCTACACCTTC.